A selection of T cell receptor beta chains follows, all from one sample in a study of human T cells and chemical hapten exposure. TCRdb reprocessed the RACE reads via MiXCR and lists one record per CDR3 protein. The data show some 110,000 distinct CDR3 sequences, about 10% seen once. The sequenced sample was whole blood, obtained in connection with sensitization to the hapten diphenylcyclopropenone (DPC). These receptor sequences come from a woman aged 45-65 years with alopecia areata. Some clones in this sample may be carry-over from other donors' samples. The conserved cysteine and the conserved F or W are not part of the CDR3 here. Only part of the rows carry a size: once, few, many, or a class if the clone is expanded.

V gene,clone size,CDR3 protein
TRBV28,few,ASSIRAGGDEQF
TRBV3-1,NA,ASSYTGTSGYEQY
TRBV28,NA,ASSTTLYEQY
TRBV14,NA,ASSALPPSGFNEQF
TRBV3-1,few,ASSRGTSYDEQY
TRBV18,few,ASSPPGLSPYNEQF
TRBV4-2,NA,ASQQRTGGDSPLH
TRBV27,few,ASLGQWGTEAF
TRBV10-3,NA,AISESIGATSNQPQH
TRBV3-1,few,ASSVASGGGEQY
TRBV29-1,NA,SWGWPHTEAF
TRBV6-2/TRBV6-3,few,ASSFYRTGDSPLH
TRBV12-3/TRBV12-4,many,ASSLSSPKSSGGYT
TRBV7-8,NA,ASSPRGGGSYNEQF